The clone carrying this T cell receptor beta chain was observed a single time. V shed 3 bases, J shed 3 bases, and the junction held 7 bases outside the gene matches. The V gene's germline CDR1 is SGHRS and CDR2 YFSETQ. CDR3 length: 16 amino acids. The source of the sample is a study of brain T cells in children with intractable seizures. Sequencing was performed with immunoSEQ multiplex PCR; in TCRdb, only in-frame clones are kept and a portion is missing. The table shows tens of thousands of clones, with around 91% occurring only once. The TCR comes from a girl aged 2-10 years with Rasmussen encephalitis and intractable seizures. The starting material was peripheral blood, obtained at surgery. The chain is built from TRBV5-1 and TRBJ1-1; 11 nucleotides align to TRBD1. CDR3 amino acids: CASSSLDRGLYTEAFF. The CDR3 DNA reads TGCGCCAGCAGCTCCCTGGACAGGGGGCTGTACACTGAAGCTTTCTTT.